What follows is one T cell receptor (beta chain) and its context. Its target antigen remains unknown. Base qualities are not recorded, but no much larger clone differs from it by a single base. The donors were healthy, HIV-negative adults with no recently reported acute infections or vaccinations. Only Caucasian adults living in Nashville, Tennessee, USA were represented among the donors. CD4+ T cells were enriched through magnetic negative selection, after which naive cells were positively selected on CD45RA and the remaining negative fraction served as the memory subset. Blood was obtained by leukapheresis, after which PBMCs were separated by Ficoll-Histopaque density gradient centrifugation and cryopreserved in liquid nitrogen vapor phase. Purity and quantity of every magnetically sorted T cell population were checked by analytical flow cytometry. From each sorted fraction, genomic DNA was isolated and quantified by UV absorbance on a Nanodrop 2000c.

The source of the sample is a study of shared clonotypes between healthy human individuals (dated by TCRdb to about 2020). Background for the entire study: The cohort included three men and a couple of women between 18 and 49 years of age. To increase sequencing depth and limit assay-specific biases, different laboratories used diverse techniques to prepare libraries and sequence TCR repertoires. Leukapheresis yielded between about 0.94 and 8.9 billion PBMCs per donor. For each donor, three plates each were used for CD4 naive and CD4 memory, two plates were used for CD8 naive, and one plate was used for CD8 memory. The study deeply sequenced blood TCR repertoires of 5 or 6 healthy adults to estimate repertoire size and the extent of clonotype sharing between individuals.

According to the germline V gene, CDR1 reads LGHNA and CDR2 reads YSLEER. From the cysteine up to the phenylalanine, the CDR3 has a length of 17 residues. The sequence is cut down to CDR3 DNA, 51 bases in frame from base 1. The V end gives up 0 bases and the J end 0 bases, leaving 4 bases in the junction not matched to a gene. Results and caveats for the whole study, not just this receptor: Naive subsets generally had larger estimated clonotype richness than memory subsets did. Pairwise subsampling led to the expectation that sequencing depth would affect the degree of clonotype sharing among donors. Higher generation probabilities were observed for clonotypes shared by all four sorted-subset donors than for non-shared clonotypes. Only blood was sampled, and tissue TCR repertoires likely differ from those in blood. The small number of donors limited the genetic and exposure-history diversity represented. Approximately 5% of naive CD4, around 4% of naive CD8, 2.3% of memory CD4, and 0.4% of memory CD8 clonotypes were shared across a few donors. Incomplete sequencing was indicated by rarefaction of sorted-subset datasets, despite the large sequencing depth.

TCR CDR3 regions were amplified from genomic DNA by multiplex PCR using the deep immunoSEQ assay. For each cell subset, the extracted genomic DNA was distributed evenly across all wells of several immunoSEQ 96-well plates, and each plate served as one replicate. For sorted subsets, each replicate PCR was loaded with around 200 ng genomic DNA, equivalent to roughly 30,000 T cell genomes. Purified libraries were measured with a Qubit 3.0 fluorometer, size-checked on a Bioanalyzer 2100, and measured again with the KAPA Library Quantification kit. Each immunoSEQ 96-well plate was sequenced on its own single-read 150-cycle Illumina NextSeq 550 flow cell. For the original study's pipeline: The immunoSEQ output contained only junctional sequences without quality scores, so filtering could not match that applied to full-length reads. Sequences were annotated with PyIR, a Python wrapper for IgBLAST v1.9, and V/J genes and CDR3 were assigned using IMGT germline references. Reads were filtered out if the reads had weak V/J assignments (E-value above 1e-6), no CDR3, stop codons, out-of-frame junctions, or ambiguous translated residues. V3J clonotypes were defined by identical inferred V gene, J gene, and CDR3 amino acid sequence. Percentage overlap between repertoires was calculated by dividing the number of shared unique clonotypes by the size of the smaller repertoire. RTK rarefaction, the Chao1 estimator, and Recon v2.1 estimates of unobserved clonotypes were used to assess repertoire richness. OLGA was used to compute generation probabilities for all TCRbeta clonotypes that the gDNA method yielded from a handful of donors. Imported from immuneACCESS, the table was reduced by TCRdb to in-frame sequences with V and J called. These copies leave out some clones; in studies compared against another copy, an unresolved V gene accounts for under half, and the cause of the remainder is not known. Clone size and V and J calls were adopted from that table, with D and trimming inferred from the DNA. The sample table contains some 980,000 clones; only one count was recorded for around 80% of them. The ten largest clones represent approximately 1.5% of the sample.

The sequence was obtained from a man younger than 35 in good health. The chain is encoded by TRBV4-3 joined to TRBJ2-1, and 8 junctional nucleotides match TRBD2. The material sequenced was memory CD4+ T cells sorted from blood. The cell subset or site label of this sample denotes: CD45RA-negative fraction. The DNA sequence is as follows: TGCGCCAGCAGCCAAGAGAGCGGGGGACCCTCCTACAATGAGCAGTTCTTC. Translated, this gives CASSQESGGPSYNEQFF.